The rows below give T cell receptor beta chains drawn from one sample of a study of blood T cell repertoires in COVID-19. Libraries were prepared by immunoSEQ multiplex PCR; TCRdb keeps only in-frame clonotypes and omits some of them. The sample holds roughly 230,000 clones, roughly 83% seen once. Sequences were obtained from peripheral blood. Receptors originate from a man aged 35-49 years with acute or convalescent COVID-19. CDR3s include the opening cysteine and the closing phenylalanine or tryptophan. Each record gives: J gene, D gene, clone size, CDR3 length, V gene, CDR3 protein, CDR3 DNA. The D gene is left open where the match is weak. Size is omitted from some rows. Given values are once, few, many or a class for expanded clones.

>TRBJ2-3|TRBD2|NA|18|TRBV5-6
CASSLFASGRSATDTQYF
TGTGCCAGCAGCTTGTTCGCTAGCGGGAGATCAGCCACAGATACGCAGTATTTT
>TRBJ2-5|NA|NA|13|TRBV6-5
CASSWAGQETQYF
TGTGCCAGCAGTTGGGCAGGTCAAGAGACCCAGTACTTC
>TRBJ2-4|TRBD2|NA|14|TRBV9
CASSMNPGLDIQYF
TGTGCCAGCAGCATGAACCCGGGACTAGACATTCAGTACTTC
>TRBJ2-7|TRBD1|NA|15|TRBV5-1
CASSSTGGVKDEQYF
TGCGCCAGCAGCAGTACAGGGGGAGTAAAGGACGAGCAGTACTTC
>TRBJ2-7|TRBD2|NA|17|TRBV19
CASSIRLAGGPRYEQYF
TGTGCCAGTAGTATTAGGCTAGCGGGAGGGCCTAGATACGAGCAGTACTTC
>TRBJ2-4|TRBD1|few|14|TRBV5-1
CASSATGTGDIQYF
TGCGCCAGCAGCGCAACTGGGACAGGGGACATTCAGTACTTC
>TRBJ1-2|NA|NA|13|TRBV7-8
CASSAGPQWGYTF
TGTGCCAGCAGCGCGGGACCTCAGTGGGGCTACACCTTC
>TRBJ2-7|TRBD2|NA|16|TRBV5-4
CASSWTLAGGLGEQYF
TGTGCCAGCAGCTGGACTCTAGCGGGAGGCCTGGGGGAGCAGTACTTC
>TRBJ1-6|NA|NA|15|TRBV11-2
CASSLAGQHNSPLHF
TGTGCCAGCAGCTTAGCCGGACAGCATAATTCACCCCTCCACTTT
>TRBJ2-7|TRBD1|NA|14|TRBV18
CASSATGSTYEQYF
TGTGCCAGCTCAGCGACAGGGTCCACCTACGAGCAGTACTTC
>TRBJ2-3|NA|NA|16|TRBV27
CASSLGISLASDTQYF
TGTGCCAGCAGTTTAGGTATTAGCCTGGCGTCAGATACGCAGTATTTT
>TRBJ2-1|NA|NA|14|TRBV27
CASSRDFLYNEQFF
TGTGCCAGCAGTCGGGACTTCCTATACAATGAGCAGTTCTTC
>TRBJ2-7|NA|NA|12|TRBV3-1/TRBV3-2
CASSPTPYEQYF
TGTGCCAGCAGCCCGACTCCCTACGAGCAGTACTTC
>TRBJ2-7|TRBD2|NA|13|TRBV5-4
CASSLSPGGEQYF
TGTGCCAGCAGCTTATCCCCGGGGGGCGAGCAGTACTTC
>TRBJ2-3|NA|NA|14|TRBV5-4
CASSLTGTIDTQYF
TGTGCCAGCAGCTTGACAGGGACCATAGATACGCAGTATTTT
>TRBJ2-6|TRBD1|few|20|TRBV5-1
CASSLGPGTGGVGGANVLTF
TGCGCCAGCAGCTTGGGGCCCGGGACAGGGGGAGTTGGCGGGGCCAACGTCCTGACTTTC
>TRBJ2-1|TRBD1|NA|15|TRBV5-1
CASSLGQGSYNEQFF
TGCGCCAGCAGCCTGGGACAGGGGAGTTACAATGAGCAGTTCTTC
>TRBJ1-2|NA|NA|14|TRBV28
CASSFGRDNYGYTF
TGTGCCAGCAGTTTCGGGAGGGATAACTATGGCTACACCTTC
>TRBJ1-6|NA|NA|15|TRBV18
CASSTRLDGNSPLHF
TGTGCCAGCTCAACACGACTCGATGGGAATTCACCCCTCCACTTT
>TRBJ2-1|TRBD2|NA|15|TRBV4-1
CASSTGTSGYNEQFF
TGCGCCAGCAGCACCGGGACTAGCGGGTACAATGAGCAGTTCTTC
>TRBJ1-5|NA|NA|15|TRBV12-5
CASGLGQYSNQPQHF
TGTGCTAGTGGTTTGGGACAGTATAGCAATCAGCCCCAGCATTTT
>TRBJ1-5|NA|NA|14|TRBV30
CAWSQVQGSQPQHF
TGTGCCTGGAGTCAGGTACAGGGAAGCCAGCCCCAGCATTTT
>TRBJ2-1|NA|once|11|TRBV5-1
CASSSEQEQFF
TGCGCCAGCAGCTCCGAACAAGAGCAGTTCTTC
>TRBJ2-5|NA|few|14|TRBV2
CASSEIDGQGTQYF
TGTGCCAGCAGTGAAATAGACGGTCAGGGGACCCAGTACTTC
>TRBJ1-6|NA|NA|17|TRBV2
CASNPTGVSSYNSPLHF
TGTGCCAGCAACCCGACAGGCGTGAGCTCCTATAATTCACCCCTCCACTTT
>TRBJ2-7|TRBD2|NA|14|TRBV5-4
CASSSSGSIREQYF
TGTGCCAGCAGCTCGAGCGGGAGCATCCGCGAGCAGTACTTC
>TRBJ2-7|NA|NA|14|TRBV27
CASSPSGRSYEQYF
TGTGCCAGCAGTCCCTCTGGGCGAAGTTACGAGCAGTACTTC
>TRBJ1-5|NA|once|16|TRBV4-2
CASSQGTSLGNQPQHF
TGTGCCAGCAGCCAGGGGACTTCATTGGGCAATCAGCCCCAGCATTTT
>TRBJ2-1|NA|NA|17|TRBV30
CAWSGGIRGLSYNEQFF
TGTGCCTGGAGTGGGGGTATAAGGGGTCTCTCCTACAATGAGCAGTTCTTC
>TRBJ2-1|TRBD1|NA|15|TRBV5-4
CASKDGTGGWNEQFF
TGTGCCAGCAAGGACGGGACAGGGGGCTGGAATGAGCAGTTCTTC
>TRBJ2-1|NA|once|11|TRBV25-1
CASSIFLWQFF
TGTGCCAGCAGTATCTTTTTATGGCAGTTCTTC
>TRBJ2-7|TRBD1|NA|14|TRBV7-8
CASSWGQVSYEQYF
TGTGCCAGCAGCTGGGGACAGGTGTCCTACGAGCAGTACTTC
>TRBJ1-3|NA|NA|11|TRBV30
CAWGIGNTIYF
TGTGCCTGGGGCATTGGAAACACCATATATTTT
>TRBJ1-1|NA|once|14|TRBV6-5
CASSYAGERSGAFF
TGTGCCAGCAGCTACGCAGGGGAAAGGTCAGGAGCTTTCTTT
>TRBJ1-5|NA|NA|13|TRBV12-3/TRBV12-4
CASRRGQNQPQHF
TGTGCCAGCAGGCGGGGCCAGAATCAGCCCCAGCATTTT
>TRBJ1-1|NA|NA|13|TRBV29-1
CSVEVQAGTEAFF
TGCAGCGTTGAGGTCCAGGCGGGAACTGAAGCTTTCTTT
>TRBJ2-6|TRBD1|NA|19|TRBV29-1
CSVEAARDRGPSGANVLTF
TGCAGCGTTGAGGCCGCCCGGGACAGGGGGCCTTCTGGGGCCAACGTCCTGACTTTC
>TRBJ1-4|TRBD1|once|12|TRBV10-1
CASGDRGEKLFF
TGCGCCAGCGGGGACAGGGGAGAAAAACTGTTTTTT
>TRBJ1-1|NA|NA|14|TRBV5-4
CASSSRGGWTEAFF
TGTGCCAGCAGCTCGAGGGGAGGATGGACTGAAGCTTTCTTT
>TRBJ2-1|TRBD2|NA|14|TRBV11-2
CASSLDLTSGEQFF
TGTGCCAGCAGCTTAGATCTGACTAGCGGCGAGCAGTTCTTC
>TRBJ1-1|NA|NA|11|TRBV30
CAGHRETEAFF
TGTGCCGGACACAGGGAGACTGAAGCTTTCTTT
>TRBJ1-2|TRBD1|NA|14|TRBV27
CASSPWDRAYGYTF
TGTGCCAGCAGTCCCTGGGACAGGGCATATGGCTACACCTTC
>TRBJ2-5|TRBD1|NA|15|TRBV7-8
CASSYPGQGLETQYF
TGTGCCAGCAGCTACCCGGGACAGGGTTTGGAGACCCAGTACTTC
>TRBJ1-1|NA|NA|13|TRBV19
CASSINRADEAFF
TGTGCCAGTAGTATAAACAGGGCGGATGAAGCTTTCTTT
>TRBJ1-3|NA|NA|14|TRBV6-5
CASSLQGSGNTIYF
TGTGCCAGCAGTCTACAGGGCTCTGGAAACACCATATATTTT
>TRBJ2-1|NA|NA|11|TRBV2
CASGTYNEQFF
TGTGCCAGCGGCACCTACAATGAGCAGTTCTTC
>TRBJ2-7|TRBD2|NA|15|TRBV4-1
CASSQASGWAYEQYF
TGCGCCAGCAGCCAAGCTAGCGGGTGGGCCTACGAGCAGTACTTC
>TRBJ2-2|NA|NA|14|TRBV11-2
CASSQQLNTGELFF
TGTGCCAGCAGCCAACAATTAAACACCGGGGAGCTGTTTTTT
>TRBJ2-5|TRBD1|NA|14|TRBV10-3
CAIHRQGVGETQYF
TGTGCCATCCATCGACAGGGGGTTGGAGAGACCCAGTACTTC
>TRBJ2-7|NA|NA|13|TRBV18
CASSPRESYEQYF
TGTGCCAGCTCACCGCGGGAATCCTACGAGCAGTACTTC
>TRBJ2-2|NA|NA|14|TRBV30
CAWSVDRYTGELFF
TGTGCCTGGAGTGTAGACAGATACACCGGGGAGCTGTTTTTT
>TRBJ2-5|NA|NA|14|TRBV29-1
CSATWGTGGGTQYF
TGCAGCGCAACCTGGGGGACAGGCGGGGGGACCCAGTACTTC
>TRBJ2-1|NA|NA|14|TRBV6-5
CASSYFAGDNEQFF
TGTGCCAGCAGTTACTTTGCAGGGGACAATGAGCAGTTCTTC
>TRBJ2-7|NA|NA|15|TRBV10-3
CAISESVDSPYEQYF
TGTGCCATCAGTGAGTCAGTGGACAGCCCCTACGAGCAGTACTTC
>TRBJ2-1|TRBD2|NA|15|TRBV4-2
CASSPVWTSSGEQFF
TGTGCCAGCAGCCCGGTCTGGACTAGCAGCGGTGAGCAGTTCTTC
>TRBJ1-3|NA|once|14|TRBV30
CAWGSEARGNTIYF
TGTGCCTGGGGATCGGAGGCGAGGGGAAACACCATATATTTT
>TRBJ2-2|NA|NA|17|TRBV19
CASRTVGSGTHTGELFF
TGTGCCAGTAGAACCGTCGGTAGCGGAACCCACACCGGGGAGCTGTTTTTT
>TRBJ1-2|TRBD1|NA|16|TRBV19
CASSRGTGADNYGYTF
TGTGCCAGTAGTAGGGGGACAGGTGCCGACAACTATGGCTACACCTTC